This T cell receptor beta chain was sequenced in a study of beta chain features in type 1 diabetes. Overall study results and limits: People with Type 1 diabetes carried modestly yet significantly shorter TCRB CDR3s in all four CD4+ subsets.

For this clone: The antigen remains unidentified.

cDNA synthesis used the whole RNA isolate, giving expressed TCRB sequences. Clones were read by immunoSEQ multiplex PCR, and TCRdb kept only the in-frame ones, dropping some. The sample has about 170,000 clones; over 6% are singletons. Germline loops: CDR1 MNHEY, CDR2 SVGAGI. V lost 0 bases, J lost 7 bases, and 5 bases stayed unmatched. The CDR3 totals 15 residues. Sorting of CD4+ naive, central memory, regulatory and stem cell-like memory cells was performed via CD45RO/CCR7/CD25/CD127/CD95/CD27. The sequence was collected from a man between 18 and 35 years old with type 1 diabetes. The V gene is TRBV6-5, the J gene TRBJ1-4; TRBD1 agrees at 7 bases. Sequenced material: central memory CD4+ T cells from blood. CDR3 coding DNA: TGTGCCAGCAGTTACTCGACAGGGAGTAGTGAAAAACTGTTTTTT. It is translated as CASSYSTGSSEKLFF.